This TCR beta chain was profiled in a study of T cells in Graves' hyperthyroidism and ophthalmopathy. Study in general: Staff took peripheral blood when the initial diagnosis was made, before any treatment began.

Looked up from germline, CDR1 is MDHEN and CDR2 is SYDVKM. The CDR3 sequence is 12 residues long. V lost 9 bases, J lost 4 bases, and 13 bases lay in between. Patients aged 18 to 65 with hyperthyroidism were newly diagnosed, with duration under 2 months. TCR beta CDR3 region amplification was performed from RNA transcripts. TCR CDR3 underwent first-round RT-PCR with the HTBI primer set. TCRdb re-called the multiplex PCR reads with MiXCR, one entry per CDR3 protein. Of about 210,000 distinct CDR3 sequences in the sample, 15% to 20% are singletons; the top ten hold roughly 50%. This receptor was obtained from a man between 45 and 60 years old with Graves' hyperthyroidism. The chain has TRBV28 and TRBJ2-7; no clear D gene. Sequencing was done on a sample of blood. The CDR3 coding sequence is TGTGCCAGTACCCTCGGCAGTTACGAGCAGTACTTC. It yields the protein CASTLGSYEQYF.